The rows below give T cell receptor beta chains drawn from one sample of a study of shared clonotypes between healthy human individuals. The assay was immunoSEQ multiplex PCR, and TCRdb's table has in-frame clones only and misses some. In the table there are approximately 2,300,000 clones, under 95% of which are singletons. Sequencing used naive CD4+ T cells from PBMCs. These receptors all stem from a man younger than 35 in good health. Some clones in this sample may be carry-over from other donors' samples. The conserved cysteine and the conserved F or W are not part of the CDR3 here.

v_gene	j_gene	CDR3aa
TRBV27	TRBJ2-3	ASSFIPNTQY
TRBV7-2	TRBJ2-1	ASSLLATYNEQF
TRBV21-1	TRBJ1-1	ASTFLGQTNTEAF
TRBV5-1	TRBJ2-7	ASSLPYKTDSYEQY
TRBV27	TRBJ2-7	ASSLYSSGSYEQY
TRBV6-7	TRBJ2-4	ASSRGPWEPKNIQY
TRBV10-2	TRBJ1-3	ASSVRDSGNTIY
TRBV28	TRBJ1-2	ASSLGQLYGYT
TRBV7-2	TRBJ2-3	ASSLSGFTDTQY
TRBV18	TRBJ1-1	ASSPREAVGIGTEAF
TRBV7-7	TRBJ2-1	ASSLGLAVSYNEQF
TRBV5-1	TRBJ1-2	ASSLGITNYGYT
TRBV4-3	TRBJ1-4	ASTSGGATNEKLF
TRBV7-3	TRBJ1-1	ASSPDGSLEAF
TRBV7-3	TRBJ2-1	ASSPRGTSGNNEQF
TRBV7-9	TRBJ2-3	ASSSDRGTTDTQY
TRBV7-6	TRBJ1-4	ASSRNTRRATNEKLF
TRBV19	TRBJ2-7	ASDSGMGGPTYEQY
TRBV9	TRBJ2-1	ASSADGTSWPF
TRBV4-2	TRBJ2-1	ASSQETGGYSYNEQF
TRBV4-2	TRBJ1-2	ASSGRRGGYT
TRBV28	TRBJ1-5	ASSPAGQPQH
TRBV11-2	TRBJ2-7	ASSLDLRAYEQY
TRBV6-1	TRBJ1-1	ASSENGLNTEAF
TRBV9	TRBJ2-1	ASSVGAGVYNEQF
TRBV11-2	TRBJ2-7	ASSLGVRGHEQY
TRBV5-1	TRBJ2-7	ASSPGGQSSYEQY
TRBV5-1	TRBJ2-2	ASSSGANTGELF
TRBV5-1	TRBJ2-2	ASSLFMVSAGELF
TRBV2	TRBJ2-7	ASIPGQGAYEQY
TRBV28	TRBJ1-3	ASSPSGQGESGNTIY
TRBV2	TRBJ2-6	ASSERPQTSAGANVLT
TRBV5-4	TRBJ2-2	ASSGDRGLGTGELF
TRBV7-9	TRBJ2-3	ASSYSGPSLTDTQY
TRBV7-2	TRBJ2-3	ASSRLAGVSDTQY
TRBV19	TRBJ2-5	ASSIGSFQETQY
TRBV19	TRBJ2-3	ASSRPLTSGALSTDTQY
TRBV11-1	TRBJ2-7	ASSLAGATYEQY
TRBV19	TRBJ2-7	ASSRRDRDEQY
TRBV28	TRBJ2-3	ASSLNGDTDVQTSTDTQY
TRBV27	TRBJ1-4	ASSALPRRGNEKLF
TRBV30	TRBJ1-1	AWITGAEAF
TRBV11-2	TRBJ2-7	ASSPGTGSSYEQY
TRBV27	TRBJ2-7	ASSFLRPYEQY
TRBV2	TRBJ2-2	ASSGAGGNTGELF
TRBV5-1	TRBJ2-3	ASSPAGRSTDTQY
TRBV7-9	TRBJ2-1	ASSWLDREEQF
TRBV7-2	TRBJ2-2	ASHQGPSTGELF
TRBV6-1	TRBJ2-3	ASSDVGQANTDTQY
TRBV7-3	TRBJ2-7	ASSLGASGGYEQY
TRBV5-1	TRBJ2-7	ASSLGERMAGTSGEQY
TRBV15	TRBJ1-2	ATSRGTDRAIYGYT
TRBV9	TRBJ1-4	ASSVGYGGYGANEKLF
TRBV29-1	TRBJ1-4	SVGGRLTNEKLF
TRBV2	TRBJ1-4	ASSPPGQGESGEKLF
TRBV7-9	TRBJ2-7	ASSLGDSLDEQY
TRBV28	TRBJ2-4	ASRRQGTSGKENIQY
TRBV9	TRBJ1-1	ASSANTGGGLNTEAF